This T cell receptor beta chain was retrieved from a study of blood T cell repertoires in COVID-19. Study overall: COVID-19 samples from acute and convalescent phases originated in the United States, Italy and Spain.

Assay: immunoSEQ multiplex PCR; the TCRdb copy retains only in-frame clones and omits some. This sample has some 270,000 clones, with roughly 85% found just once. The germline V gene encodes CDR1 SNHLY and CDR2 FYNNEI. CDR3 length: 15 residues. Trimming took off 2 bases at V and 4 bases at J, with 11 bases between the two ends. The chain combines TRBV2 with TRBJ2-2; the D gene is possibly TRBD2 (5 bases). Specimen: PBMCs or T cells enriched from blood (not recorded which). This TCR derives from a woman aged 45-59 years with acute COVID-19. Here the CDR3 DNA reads TGTGCCAGCAGTGAACTAGCCCCGGGCACCGGGGAGCTGTTTTTT. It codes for CASSELAPGTGELFF.